A single sample is the source of the 30 T cell receptor beta chains below, sequenced in a study of metastatic and nonmetastatic thyroid tumors. TCRdb re-clonotyped the PCR reads via MiXCR. The sample holds 13,000 to 15,000 clones, approximately 24% seen once. Every patient underwent thyroid surgery untreated. Sequencing was carried out using tumor tissue. These receptors originate from a female donor with papillary thyroid cancer or a benign thyroid nodule (not recorded which). Some clones in this sample may be carry-over from other donors' samples.

This chain links TRBV2 with TRBJ2-3; D is unresolved. CDR1 SNHLY and CDR2 FYNNEI come from the germline V gene. Trimming pared 2 bases from V and 0 bases from J, leaving 9 bases between. The CDR3 runs 15 residues. In DNA, the CDR3 is TGTGCCAGCAGTGAATCGGGCAGTAGCACAGATACGCAGTATTTT. Protein sequence: CASSESGSSTDTQYF. Filled out from reference TRBV2 and TRBJ2-3, the complete variable domain reads EPEVTQTPSHQVTQMGQEVILRCVPISNHLYFYWYRQILGQKVEFLVSFYNNEISEKSEIFDDQFSVERPDGSNFTLKIRSTKLEDSAMYFCASSESGSSTDTQYFGPGTRLTVL.

This clone has a count of ten or more. The chain combines TRBV28 with TRBJ1-2; D remains unclear. The CDR3 has 12 amino acids. The V end lost 10 bases, the J end lost 4 bases, and 13 bases lay between the germline ends. The germline V gene has CDR1 MDHEN and CDR2 SYDVKM. CDR3 loop: CAIPDTVYGYTF. In DNA form, the CDR3 reads TGTGCCATTCCCGACACGGTCTATGGCTACACCTTC.

The chain carries TRBV4-2 and TRBJ2-5; TRBD2 might be the D (7 bases). The length of the CDR3 is 15 residues. V shed 6 bases and J shed 2 bases, with 16 bases lying between them. Germline V lookup: CDR1 LGHNA, CDR2 YNFKEQ. The CDR3 is CASSRGADSQETQYF. The CDR3, as DNA: TGTGCCAGCAGTCGGGGGGCCGATTCACAAGAGACCCAGTACTTC.

V usage is TRBV20-1 and J usage is TRBJ2-7; no clear D gene. The germline V gene encodes CDR1 DFQATT and CDR2 SNEGSKA (reference sequence). Between the trimmed V and J ends, which lost 6 bases and 4 bases, there was a span of 13 bases. The CDR3 is 12 residues long. In DNA form, the CDR3 reads TGCAGTGCAACTCGACATACGTACGAGCAGTACTTC. Its protein product is CSATRHTYEQYF.

The rearrangement links TRBV7-6 to TRBJ1-1, with D hard to call. From germline, CDR1 is SGHVS and CDR2 FNYEAQ. With 9 bases removed from V and 0 bases from J, the gap between germline ends came to 11 bases. The CDR3 has 13 amino acids. CDR3 in amino acids: CASSAGLNTEAFF. CDR3 coding DNA: TGTGCCAGTAGTGCCGGATTGAACACTGAAGCTTTCTTT.

With respect to this clone: This could be a read error, since a much larger clone is one nucleotide away. V gene TRBV19 combines with J gene TRBJ2-5, with a possible D match to TRBD2 (5 bases). The length of the CDR3 is 13 residues. The V gene's germline CDR1 is LNHDA and CDR2 SQIVND (reference sequence). CDR3 bases: TGTGCCAGTTCGGGGTTTATTGGAGAGACCCAGCACTTC. This encodes CASSGFIGETQHF.

The table lists this clone with a few counts. The rearrangement uses TRBV5-1 and TRBJ2-7; no firm D call. V lost 4 bases to trimming and J lost 6 bases, with 17 bases between them. The CDR3 runs to 14 residues. Germline CDR1 is SGHRS and CDR2 is YFSETQ. CDR3 sequence (DNA): TGCGCCAGCAGCCCCCAGATACCTGAGGCCGAGCAGTACTTC. It translates to CASSPQIPEAEQYF.

This clone was counted ten times or more. At one boundary the junction diverges from the germline segment, which might be a read error. The V and J genes are TRBV12-3 or TRBV12-4 and TRBJ2-1, with TRBD2 as a possible D gene (5 bases). The CDR3 spans 13 residues. CDR3 DNA: TGTGCCAGCAGTTTTGGACTTAACAATGTGCAGTTCTTC. Translated: CASSFGLNNVQFF.

Many counts were recorded for this clone. This chain links TRBV7-3 with TRBJ2-2; D unclear. There are 14 residues in the CDR3. V lost 5 bases, J lost 4 bases, and 11 bases lay in between. CDR1 and CDR2 (germline): SGHTA, FQGTGA. CDR3 sequence: CASSPNSRTGELFF. In DNA, the CDR3 is TGTGCCAGCAGCCCCAATAGCCGCACCGGGGAGCTGTTTTTT.

By its share, this clone is medium-sized. This chain connects TRBV3-1 to TRBJ1-1, with 11 bases that match TRBD1. Germline V gives CDR1 LGHDT, CDR2 YNNKEL (reference sequence). This CDR3 is 15 amino acids long. Losses at the gene ends were 1 base for V and 6 bases for J; bases not matched to a gene: 4. CDR3 nucleotide sequence: TGTGCCAGCAGCCAAGCGGGACAGGGGGTCGCTGAAGCTTTCTTT. It yields the protein CASSQAGQGVAEAFF.

The CDR3 is CSARHRALNEKLFF. CDR3 nucleotide sequence: TGCAGTGCTCGACACAGGGCCCTTAATGAAAAACTGTTTTTT. The chain is built from TRBV20-1 and TRBJ1-4; possibly TRBD1 for D (6 bases). Germline CDR1 reads DFQATT; CDR2 reads SNEGSKA (reference sequence). The germline V and J ends were trimmed by 5 bases and 4 bases, with 14 bases remaining between them. The CDR3 is 14 amino acids.

This clone was recorded at least ten times. The CDR3 DNA sequence: TGTGCCAGCACTGGCAGGGGGCGAGGGAACACTGAAGCTTTCTTT. This gives the protein CASTGRGRGNTEAFF. The chain couples TRBV28 to TRBJ1-1; 8 nucleotides agree with TRBD1. The length of the CDR3 is 15 residues. Germline-derived CDR1 and CDR2 are MDHEN and SYDVKM. Germline trimming cut 7 bases from V and 1 base from J; bases unmatched to any gene: 8.

This clone appeared many times. V and J are TRBV18 and TRBJ2-1, with TRBD2 identical over 10 bases. With V trimmed by 1 base and J by 9 bases, 6 bases remained unmatched. The length of the CDR3 is 15 residues. The germline V gene encodes CDR1 KGHSH and CDR2 LQKENI. The DNA of the CDR3 is TGTGCCAGCTCACCACGAGCGGGAGGGCCTGGTGAGCAGTTCTTC. Its translation: CASSPRAGGPGEQFF.

V is TRBV6-1 and J is TRBJ2-7, with no clear D. Germline CDR1 reads MNHNS; CDR2 reads SASEGT. The length of the CDR3 is 13 residues. V dropped 1 base and J dropped 9 bases, with 13 bases sitting between them. CDR3 nucleotides: TGTGCCAGCAGTGAAGTGGGCAAGGGTGGGCAGTACTTC. Protein: CASSEVGKGGQYF.

Relative to its sample, this clone is medium-sized (0.01 to 0.1%). The J gene is TRBJ1-5, the V gene TRBV18; 7 bases line up with TRBD1. CDR1 is KGHSH and CDR2 is LQKENI in the germline V gene. The V segment lost 2 bases and the J segment 7 bases; nucleotides outside the gene matches: 8. The CDR3 has 15 amino acids. CDR3 residues: CASSPGDRESQPQHF. CDR3 nucleotides: TGTGCCAGCTCACCAGGAGACAGGGAGAGCCAGCCCCAGCATTTT. The variable domain in full, completed from reference TRBV18 and TRBJ1-5, reads NAGVMQNPRHLVRRRGQEARLRCSPMKGHSHVYWYRQLPEEGLKFMVYLQKENIIDESGMPKERFSAEFPKEGPSILRIQQVVRGDSAAYFCASSPGDRESQPQHFGDGTRLSIL.

By sample share, this clone is medium-sized (0.01 to 0.1%). The CDR3 spells CASSPSVGKRNQPQHF. The CDR3 DNA reads as TGTGCCAGCAGTCCCTCGGTCGGTAAGCGCAATCAGCCCCAGCATTTT. The V call is TRBV27, the J call TRBJ1-5; D remains unclear. V lost 5 bases, J lost 2 bases, and 16 bases lay in between. Germline lookup yields CDR1 MNHEY and CDR2 SMNVEV (reference sequence). This CDR3 contains 16 residues.

Points on this clone: One end of the junction varies from germline; a read error may be responsible. The chain employs TRBV30 and TRBJ2-5; 7 nucleotides align to TRBD2. The CDR3 loop spans 14 amino acids. The germline gives CDR1 GTSNPN, CDR2 SVGIG (reference sequence). For the CDR3, the DNA is TGTGCCTGGAGAGGTGGGAGGGAGGAAGAGACCCATTACTTC. This codes for CAWRGGREEETHYF.

The chain has TRBV20-1 and TRBJ2-7, with 7 bases that match TRBD2. The CDR3 has 16 residues. J lost 2 bases, V lost 4 bases, and 14 bases had no gene match. In germline, CDR1 is DFQATT, CDR2 SNEGSKA (reference sequence). In DNA, the CDR3 is TGCAGTGCTACCATTGTAACGCCGGGAGGCGCCTACGAGCAGTACTTC. This sequence encodes CSATIVTPGGAYEQYF.

A note on this clone: This likely comes from a read error, as the CDR3 has no conserved phenylalanine or tryptophan at its end. This rearrangement joins TRBV6-1 to TRBJ2-7; D possibly matches TRBD1 or TRBD2 (5 bases each). V was pared by 5 bases and J by 3 bases, with 11 bases between. The CDR3 loop spans 13 amino acids. Looked up from germline, CDR1 is MNHNS and CDR2 is SASEGT. CDR3 DNA sequence: TGTGCCAGCAGTCGGGGCCCCTACTACGAGCAGTACTTG. Residues: CASSRGPYYEQYL.

In its sample, this clone was seen a few times. This chain connects TRBV28 to TRBJ2-7, with TRBD1 matching over 7 bases. With 8 bases clipped from V and 2 bases from J, the junction kept 6 bases outside the gene matches. This CDR3 comprises 13 residues. Germline V gene sequence: CDR1 MDHEN, CDR2 SYDVKM. CDR3: CASGPGQTYEQYF. CDR3 coding DNA: TGTGCCAGCGGTCCGGGACAGACCTACGAGCAGTACTTC.

This clone is medium-sized by share. The J gene is TRBJ2-7, the V gene TRBV4-2, with D hard to call. V lost 4 bases, J lost 3 bases, and 7 bases lay in between. The germline V gene encodes CDR1 LGHNA and CDR2 YNFKEQ. The CDR3 has 12 amino acids. As DNA, the CDR3 is TGTGCCAGCAGCCCGCCAAACTACGAGCAGTACTTC. As protein: CASSPPNYEQYF.

This chain uses TRBV19 with TRBJ2-1, with D hard to call. The germline V and J ends were trimmed by 4 bases and 3 bases, with 4 bases remaining between them. Germline V gene sequence: CDR1 LNHDA, CDR2 SQIVND (reference sequence). The CDR3 consists of 12 residues. The CDR3 spells CASSRGYNEQFF. The CDR3 region has the DNA TGTGCCAGTAGTAGGGGCTACAATGAGCAGTTCTTC.

This clone is medium-sized in the sample. V gene TRBV6-5 combines with J gene TRBJ2-7; no definite D call. V lost 5 bases and J 0 bases, leaving 11 bases between the germline ends. Germline lookup yields CDR1 MNHEY and CDR2 SVGAGI. The CDR3 length is 14 residues. The CDR3 DNA follows: TGTGCCAGCAGTCACTGGGGTGACTCCTACGAGCAGTACTTC. Residues: CASSHWGDSYEQYF.

J is TRBJ1-2 and V is TRBV20-1; tentatively, D is TRBD1 (5 bases). The CDR3 is made up of 14 amino acids. The germline V and J ends were trimmed by 1 base and 4 bases, with 13 bases remaining between them. In germline, CDR1 is DFQATT, CDR2 SNEGSKA (reference sequence). Written as DNA, the CDR3 is TGCAGTGCTAGAGGCGAGCGGGGCCTCTATGGCTACACCTTC. Translating gives CSARGERGLYGYTF.

V and J are TRBV20-1 and TRBJ2-7; D tentatively reads TRBD1 or TRBD2 (7 bases each). The V gene's germline CDR1 is DFQATT and CDR2 SNEGSKA (reference sequence). Trimming stripped 1 base from V and 3 bases from J, with 16 bases between. This CDR3 comprises 15 residues. CDR3 loop: CSARGGRQGGYEQYF. The CDR3, as DNA: TGCAGTGCTAGAGGCGGGAGACAGGGTGGCTACGAGCAGTACTTC.

The table lists this clone with many counts. This sequence joins TRBV5-5 and TRBJ2-5; 11 nucleotides line up with TRBD2. CDR1 is SGHKS and CDR2 is YYEKEE in the germline V gene (reference sequence). V dropped 3 bases and J dropped 5; count of bases not matched to a gene: 12. The CDR3 is 17 residues long. CDR3 bases: TGTGCCAGCAGCTCGCGGCCGGGTAGCGGGAGGGTGGAGACCCAGTACTTC. Residues: CASSSRPGSGRVETQYF. The variable domain in full, with the rest retrieved from reference TRBV5-5 and TRBJ2-5, is DAGVTQSPTHLIKTRGQQVTLRCSPISGHKSVSWYQQVLGQGPQFIFQYYEKEERGRGNFPDRFSARQFPNYSSELNVNALLLGDSALYLCASSSRPGSGRVETQYFGPGTRLLVL.

The chain uses TRBV7-2 and TRBJ2-7; 7 nucleotides agree with TRBD1. V shed 3 bases and J 3 bases; nucleotides not matched to a gene: 5. The CDR3 runs 14 residues. Germline V gives CDR1 SGHTA, CDR2 FQGNSA. CDR3 in DNA: TGTGCCAGCAGCTTGACAGGGTTGGGCTACGAGCAGTACTTC. Its protein product is CASSLTGLGYEQYF.

About this clone itself: No conserved phenylalanine or tryptophan ends this CDR3, so it is likely a read error. V and J are TRBV20-1 and TRBJ2-7; D remains ambiguous. V was cut by 3 bases and J by 5 bases, with 14 bases left in between. There are 13 residues in the CDR3. Germline V gene sequence: CDR1 DFQATT, CDR2 SNEGSKA (reference sequence). Written as DNA, the CDR3 is TGCAGTGCTAGGCCCACCGTGATAGACGAGCAGTACCTC. It codes for CSARPTVIDEQYL.

The chain links TRBV28 to TRBJ1-3; TRBD1 might be the D (6 bases). This CDR3 has 14 amino acids. Germline CDR1 MDHEN, CDR2 SYDVKM. V was shortened by 7 bases and J by 1 base, with 11 bases between the two germline ends. The CDR3 nucleotides read TGTGCCAGCAACCAAGGGGGGTCTGGAAACACCATATATTTT. Protein: CASNQGGSGNTIYF.

By frequency in the sample, this clone is medium-sized. This sample also contains other DNA sequences that code for the same CDR3. This chain joins TRBV19 and TRBJ2-5, with unresolved D. The CDR3 is made up of 11 amino acids. Trimming shortened V by 2 bases and J by 2 bases, and 0 bases separated the two germline ends. Germline V gives CDR1 LNHDA, CDR2 SQIVND (reference sequence). The CDR3 DNA reads TGTGCCAGTAGTATACAAGAGACCCAGTACTTC. Amino acid sequence: CASSIQETQYF. Using reference TRBV19 and TRBJ2-5 for the parts outside the CDR3, the full variable domain is DGGITQSPKYLFRKEGQNVTLSCEQNLNHDAMYWYRQDPGQGLRLIYYSQIVNDFQKGDIAEGYSVSREKKESFPLTVTSAQKNPTAFYLCASSIQETQYFGPGTRLLVL.